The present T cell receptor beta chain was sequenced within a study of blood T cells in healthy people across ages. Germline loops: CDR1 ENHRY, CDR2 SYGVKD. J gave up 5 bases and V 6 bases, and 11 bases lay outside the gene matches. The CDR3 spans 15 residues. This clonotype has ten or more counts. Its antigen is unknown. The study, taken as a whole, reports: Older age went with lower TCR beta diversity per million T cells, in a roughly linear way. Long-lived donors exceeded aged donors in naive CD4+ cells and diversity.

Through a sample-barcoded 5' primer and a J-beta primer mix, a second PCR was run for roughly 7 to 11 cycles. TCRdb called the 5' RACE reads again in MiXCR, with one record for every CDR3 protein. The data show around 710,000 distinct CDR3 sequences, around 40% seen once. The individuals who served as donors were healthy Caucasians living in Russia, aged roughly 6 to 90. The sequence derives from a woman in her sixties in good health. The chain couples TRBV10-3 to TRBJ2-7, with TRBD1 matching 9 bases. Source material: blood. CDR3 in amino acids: CAIRSPGQGNDEQYF. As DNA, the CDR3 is TGTGCCATCAGGAGCCCGGGACAGGGTAATGACGAGCAGTACTTC.